This T cell receptor (beta chain) was retrieved from a study of CD8+ T cells in alopecia areata. Study background: Treated patients received oral tofacitinib, 5 to 10 mg twice daily.

The sequencing template was cDNA reverse transcribed from extracted RNA. Clones were sequenced by immunoSEQ multiplex PCR, and TCRdb holds only the in-frame ones, with some missing. The table includes 150,000 to 250,000 clones, over 45% detected once. Study conclusions and caveats: A great number of expanded lesional clones endured in scalp and blood during tofacitinib. It was less clear whether patients shared TCRs than it was in mice, possibly because of HLA.

The treatment here: oral pan-JAK inhibitor, 5-10 mg twice daily. A remark on this clone: The antigen is unknown.

This receptor was identified in a human donor with alopecia areata. Source: CD4+ T cells sorted from blood, taken at week 24, from a patient treated with tofacitinib.

CDR3 loop: CASSTMTRDRATPYEQYF. The CDR3 bases are TGTGCCAGCAGTACAATGACCCGGGACAGGGCCACCCCCTACGAGCAGTACTTC. The J gene is TRBJ2-7, the V gene TRBV27; 9 nucleotides line up with TRBD1. Per the germline V gene, CDR1 is MNHEY and CDR2 is SMNVEV (reference sequence). The CDR3 is made up of 18 amino acids. V lost 5 bases and J lost 2; bases outside the gene matches: 16.